The 2 T cell receptor beta chains presented below share a single source sample, sequenced in a study of cytomegalovirus exposure and HLA in healthy donors. The PCR ran on 60 Vbeta and 13 Jbeta primers. Only in-frame clones appear in the TCRdb table, and some are missing; sequencing was by immunoSEQ multiplex PCR. The sample contains over 200,000 clones, 85% to 90% of which appear only once. Sequenced input: PBMCs. The receptors stem from a human donor in good health.

This clone was recorded only once. This chain uses TRBV4-1 with TRBJ2-3, with 10 bases fitting TRBD2. The CDR3 is 15 amino acids. After removal of 4 bases from V and 3 bases from J, the junction contained 4 bases not matched to a gene. Germline V gene lookup returns CDR1 MGHRA and CDR2 YSYEKL. Written as DNA, the CDR3 is TGCGCCAGCAGCCCCCCTAGCGGGAGTACAGATACGCAGTATTTT. Amino acids: CASSPPSGSTDTQYF.

This clone occurred once. V and J are TRBV19 and TRBJ2-3, with D tentatively TRBD2 (6 bases). Germline V gene lookup returns CDR1 LNHDA and CDR2 SQIVND (reference sequence). Trimming left V 7 bases short and J 4 bases short, with 12 bases between. This CDR3 comprises 13 residues. CDR3: CASKERRADTQYF. DNA for the CDR3: TGTGCCAGTAAGGAGCGGAGGGCAGATACGCAGTATTTT. The variable domain in full, completed from reference TRBV19 and TRBJ2-3, reads DGGITQSPKYLFRKEGQNVTLSCEQNLNHDAMYWYRQDPGQGLRLIYYSQIVNDFQKGDIAEGYSVSREKKESFPLTVTSAQKNPTAFYLCASKERRADTQYFGPGTRLTVL.